The 9 T cell receptor beta chains in this list originate from one sample, sequenced in a study of response to subunit inactivated influenza vaccine. Each CDR3 protein gets one entry after TCRdb re-called the RT-PCR reads with MiXCR. Here the sample spans about 610,000 distinct CDR3 sequences, about 15% being singletons. Sequenced here: PBMCs from blood, sampled roughly 12 days after vaccination. The source is a man between 45 and 60 years old who received an inactivated influenza vaccine.

This clonotype has more than one count but fewer than ten. This chain uses TRBV29-1 with TRBJ2-7; D may be TRBD2 (5 bases). The germline CDR1 and CDR2 sequences are SQVTM and ANQGSEA. Trimming removed 2 bases from V and 5 bases from J, with 13 bases in between. The CDR3 is 13 amino acids. This CDR3 is CSVESGVYNEQYF. Written as DNA, the CDR3 is TGCAGCGTTGAATCCGGGGTGTATAACGAGCAGTACTTC.

This chain connects TRBV5-1 to TRBJ2-3, with D perhaps matching TRBD2 (6 bases). Trimming pared 0 bases from V and 3 bases from J, leaving 17 bases between. Per germline, CDR1 SGHRS and CDR2 YFSETQ. The CDR3 totals 17 residues. Written as DNA, the CDR3 is TGCGCCAGCAGCTTGGCACGACTAGAGTTGTTGACAGATACGCAGTATTTT. Translation gives CASSLARLELLTDTQYF.

The rearrangement joins TRBV18 to TRBJ2-7; the D is unclear. Germline loops: CDR1 KGHSH, CDR2 LQKENI. The CDR3 runs to 14 residues. With 1 base removed from V and 3 bases from J, the gap between germline ends came to 10 bases. DNA for the CDR3: TGTGCCAGCTCACCACAGGGATTCGGCTACGAGCAGTACTTC. It yields the protein CASSPQGFGYEQYF.

This clonotype has more than one count but fewer than ten. The J gene is TRBJ1-6, the V gene TRBV14; D is uncertain. The CDR3 covers 15 residues. The germline V and J ends were trimmed by 3 bases and 2 bases, with 8 bases remaining between them. Germline loops: CDR1 SGHDN, CDR2 FVKESK. The CDR3 sequence is CASSQDGPYNSPLHF. In DNA, the CDR3 is TGTGCCAGCAGCCAGGATGGTCCCTATAATTCACCCCTCCACTTT.

This clonotype has more than one count but fewer than ten. The CDR3, as DNA: TGCAGTGCCAGACCGGGACTAGCTCGCTACAATGAGCAGTTCTTC. It translates to CSARPGLARYNEQFF. V usage is TRBV20-1 and J usage is TRBJ2-1, with 9 bases that match TRBD2. Per the germline V gene, CDR1 is DFQATT and CDR2 is SNEGSKA (reference sequence). The junction had 9 bases not matched to a gene; V was cut back by 6 bases and J by 3 bases. This CDR3 has 15 residues.

V is TRBV20-1 and J is TRBJ1-5; the match to TRBD1 covers 9 bases. The CDR3 is 13 residues long. V dropped 4 bases and J dropped 7; count of bases not matched to a gene: 5. Germline V CDR1 and CDR2: DFQATT, SNEGSKA (reference sequence). CDR3 in DNA: TGCAGTGCTAAGAGACAGGGGGGGCAGCCCCAGCATTTT. Translating it yields CSAKRQGGQPQHF.

This chain connects TRBV6-1 to TRBJ1-6; D is unresolved. CDR3 length equals 16 residues. The germline V and J ends were trimmed by 7 bases and 5 bases, with 18 bases remaining between them. In germline, CDR1 is MNHNS, CDR2 SASEGT. The CDR3 loop is CASIKTLGIDNSPLHF. Here the CDR3 DNA reads TGTGCCAGCATAAAGACTTTGGGTATCGATAATTCACCCCTCCACTTT.

This chain links TRBV20-1 with TRBJ1-2; maybe TRBD1 (5 bases). The germline CDR1 and CDR2 sequences are DFQATT and SNEGSKA (reference sequence). V shed 3 bases and J shed 6 bases, with 17 bases lying between them. The length of the CDR3 is 14 residues. CDR3 DNA sequence: TGCAGTGCTAGGGCCATGGGCAGGGATCATGGCTACACCTTC. It yields the protein CSARAMGRDHGYTF.

The CDR3 bases are TGTGCCAGCAGCTTAGTTTGGGACTCAACTCAAGACCAGTACTTC. This translates into CASSLVWDSTQDQYF. The chain couples TRBV7-2 to TRBJ2-5, with D perhaps TRBD2 (6 bases). The CDR3 totals 15 residues. From germline, CDR1 is SGHTA and CDR2 FQGNSA. Trimming removed 1 base at V and 10 bases at J, with 19 bases between.